The sequence of this T cell receptor (beta chain) was determined in a study of identical twins. This clonotype came up many times. The antigen is undetermined. Study-level results: Sequences that were out-of-frame, alpha and twin-shared displayed an excess of low generation probability. Insertions were reduced in abundant cord blood beta clonotypes but not in memory repertoires. One should note that invariant MAIT and iNKT cells could partly confound zero-insertion analyses.

A template switching step contributed a universal primer site, while unique molecular identifiers were present in the cDNA. Using its own MiXCR run on the 5' RACE reads, TCRdb lists one record per CDR3 protein. This table has 690,000 or so distinct CDR3 sequences, 5.5% to 6.5% appearing once. This CDR3 contains 12 residues. V lost 6 bases and J 11 bases, leaving 12 bases between the germline ends. Per germline, CDR1 KGHDR and CDR2 SFDVKD. This TCR derives from a man aged 18 to 29 in good health. The sequenced material came from naive T cells sorted from blood. The V and J genes are TRBV24-1 and TRBJ1-4, with D tentatively TRBD1 (5 bases). CDR3 sequence reads: CATSRGNGKLFF. CDR3 nucleotide sequence: TGTGCCACCAGTCGGGGGAACGGGAAACTGTTTTTT.